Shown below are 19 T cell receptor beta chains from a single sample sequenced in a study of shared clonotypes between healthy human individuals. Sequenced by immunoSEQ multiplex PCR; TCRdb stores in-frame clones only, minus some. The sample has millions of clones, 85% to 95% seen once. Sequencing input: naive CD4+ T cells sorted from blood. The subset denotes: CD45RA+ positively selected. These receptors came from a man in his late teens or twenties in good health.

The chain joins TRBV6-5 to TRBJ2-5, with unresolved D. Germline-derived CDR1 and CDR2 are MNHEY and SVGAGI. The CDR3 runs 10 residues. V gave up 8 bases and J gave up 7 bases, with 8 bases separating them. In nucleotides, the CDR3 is TGTGCCAGCCAAGGCGGGACCCAGTACTTC. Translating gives CASQGGTQYF.

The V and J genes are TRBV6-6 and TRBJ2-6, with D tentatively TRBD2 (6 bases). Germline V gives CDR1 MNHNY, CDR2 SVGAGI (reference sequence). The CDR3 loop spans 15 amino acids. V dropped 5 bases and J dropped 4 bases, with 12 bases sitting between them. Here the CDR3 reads CASSLTAGGANVLTF. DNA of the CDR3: TGTGCCAGCAGTCTAACGGCGGGGGGGGCCAACGTCCTGACTTTC.

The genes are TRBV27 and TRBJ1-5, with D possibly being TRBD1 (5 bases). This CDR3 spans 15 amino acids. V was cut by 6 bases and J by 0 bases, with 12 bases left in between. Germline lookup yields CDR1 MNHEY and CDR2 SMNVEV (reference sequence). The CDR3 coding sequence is TGTGCCAGCAGGTCCGGGACCTCTAGCAATCAGCCCCAGCATTTT. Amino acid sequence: CASRSGTSSNQPQHF.

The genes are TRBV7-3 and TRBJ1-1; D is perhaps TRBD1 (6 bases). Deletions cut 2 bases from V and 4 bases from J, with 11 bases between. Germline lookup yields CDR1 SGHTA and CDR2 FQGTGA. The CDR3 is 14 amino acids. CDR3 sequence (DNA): TGTGCCAGCAGCTTAGACAGGCCGGGCACTGAAGCTTTCTTT. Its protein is CASSLDRPGTEAFF.

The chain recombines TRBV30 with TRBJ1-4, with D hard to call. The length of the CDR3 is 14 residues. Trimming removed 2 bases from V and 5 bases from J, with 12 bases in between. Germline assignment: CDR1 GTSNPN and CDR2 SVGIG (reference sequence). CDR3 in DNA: TGTGCCTGGAGTTCGGGCAGTAAGAATGAAAAACTGTTTTTT. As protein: CAWSSGSKNEKLFF.

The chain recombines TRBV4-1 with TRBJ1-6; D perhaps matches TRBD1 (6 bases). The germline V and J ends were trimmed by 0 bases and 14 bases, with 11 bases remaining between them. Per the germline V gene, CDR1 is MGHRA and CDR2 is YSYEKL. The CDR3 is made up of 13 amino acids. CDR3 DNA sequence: TGCGCCAGCAGCCAAGAAGGGAGGGGGACCCTCCACTTT. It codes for CASSQEGRGTLHF.

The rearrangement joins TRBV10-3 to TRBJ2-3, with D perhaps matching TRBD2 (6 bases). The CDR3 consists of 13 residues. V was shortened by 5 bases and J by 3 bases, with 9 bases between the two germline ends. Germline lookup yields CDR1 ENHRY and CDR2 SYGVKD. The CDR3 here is CAISHGRTDTQYF. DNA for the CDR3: TGTGCCATCAGTCACGGGAGAACAGATACGCAGTATTTT.

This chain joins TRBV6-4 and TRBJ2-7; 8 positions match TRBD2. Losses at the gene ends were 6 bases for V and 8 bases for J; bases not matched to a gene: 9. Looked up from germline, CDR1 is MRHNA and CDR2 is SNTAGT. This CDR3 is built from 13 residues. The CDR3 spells CASSPGLGFKQYF. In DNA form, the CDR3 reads TGTGCCAGCAGCCCGGGACTAGGATTCAAGCAGTACTTC.

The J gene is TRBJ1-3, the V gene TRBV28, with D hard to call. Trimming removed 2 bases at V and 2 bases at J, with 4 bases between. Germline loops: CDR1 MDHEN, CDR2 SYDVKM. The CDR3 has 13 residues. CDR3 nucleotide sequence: TGTGCCAGCAGTTTAGAGGCTGGAAACACCATATATTTT. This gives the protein CASSLEAGNTIYF.

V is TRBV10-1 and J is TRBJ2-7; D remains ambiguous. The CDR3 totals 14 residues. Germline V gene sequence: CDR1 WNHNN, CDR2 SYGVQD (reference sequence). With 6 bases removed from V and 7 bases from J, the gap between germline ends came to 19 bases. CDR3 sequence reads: CASSEDGPMSEQYF. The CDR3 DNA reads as TGCGCCAGCAGCGAGGACGGTCCGATGAGTGAGCAGTACTTC.

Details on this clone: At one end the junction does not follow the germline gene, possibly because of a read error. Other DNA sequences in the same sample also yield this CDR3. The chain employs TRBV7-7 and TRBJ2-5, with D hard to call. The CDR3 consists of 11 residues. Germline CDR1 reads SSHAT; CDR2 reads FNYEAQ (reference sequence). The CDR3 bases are TGTGCTAGCAGCTTCGGAGAGACCCAGTACTTC. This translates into CASSFGETQYF.

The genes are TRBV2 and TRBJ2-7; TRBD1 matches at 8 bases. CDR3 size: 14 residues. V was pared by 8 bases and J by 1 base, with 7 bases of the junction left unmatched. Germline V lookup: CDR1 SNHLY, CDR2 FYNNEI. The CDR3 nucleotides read TGTGCCAGCGTCGTTGACAGGGGATCCTACGAGCAGTACTTC. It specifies CASVVDRGSYEQYF.

The CDR3 spells CASSPGQGALGSPLHF. CDR3 in DNA: TGCGCCAGCAGCCCCGGACAGGGGGCGCTAGGTTCACCCCTCCACTTT. The chain uses TRBV5-1 and TRBJ1-6, with TRBD1 matching 11 bases. The CDR3 has 16 amino acids. Trimming took 4 bases from V and 9 from J; bases not matched to a gene: 9. Germline V gene sequence: CDR1 SGHRS, CDR2 YFSETQ.

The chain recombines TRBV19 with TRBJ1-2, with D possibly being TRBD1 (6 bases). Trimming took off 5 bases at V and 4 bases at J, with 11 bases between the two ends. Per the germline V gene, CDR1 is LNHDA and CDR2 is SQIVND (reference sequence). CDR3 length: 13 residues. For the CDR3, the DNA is TGTGCCAGTAGTTCACAGGGCATCTATGGCTACACCTTC. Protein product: CASSSQGIYGYTF.

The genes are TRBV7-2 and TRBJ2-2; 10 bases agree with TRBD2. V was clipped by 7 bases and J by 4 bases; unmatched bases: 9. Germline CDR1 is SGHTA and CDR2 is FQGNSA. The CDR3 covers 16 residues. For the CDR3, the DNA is TGTGCCAGCACGCCAGAACTAGCGGGGTCCACCGGGGAGCTGTTTTTT. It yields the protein CASTPELAGSTGELFF.

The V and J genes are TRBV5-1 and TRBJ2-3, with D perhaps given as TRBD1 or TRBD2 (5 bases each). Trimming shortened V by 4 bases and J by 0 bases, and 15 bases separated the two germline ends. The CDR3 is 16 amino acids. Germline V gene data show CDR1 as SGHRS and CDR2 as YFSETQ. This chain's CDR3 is CASSPGTERSTDTQYF. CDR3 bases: TGCGCCAGCAGCCCAGGGACGGAGCGTAGCACAGATACGCAGTATTTT.

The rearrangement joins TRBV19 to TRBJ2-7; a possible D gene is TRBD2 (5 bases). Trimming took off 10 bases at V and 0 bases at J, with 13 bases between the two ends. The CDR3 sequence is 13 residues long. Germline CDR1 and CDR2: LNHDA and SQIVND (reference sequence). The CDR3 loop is CATKPGNSYEQYF. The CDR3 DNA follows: TGTGCCACGAAGCCGGGGAACTCCTACGAGCAGTACTTC.

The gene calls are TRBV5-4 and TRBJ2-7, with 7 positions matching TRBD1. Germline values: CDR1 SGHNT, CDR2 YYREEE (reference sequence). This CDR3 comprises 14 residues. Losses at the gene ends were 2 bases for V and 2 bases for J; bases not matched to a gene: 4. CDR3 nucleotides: TGTGCCAGCAGCTTACCCGGGACAGCCTACGAGCAGTACTTC. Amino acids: CASSLPGTAYEQYF.

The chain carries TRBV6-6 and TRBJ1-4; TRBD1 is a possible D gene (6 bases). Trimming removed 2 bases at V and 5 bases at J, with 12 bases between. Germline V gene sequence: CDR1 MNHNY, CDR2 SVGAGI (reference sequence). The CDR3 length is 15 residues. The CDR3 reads CASSYGQSENEKLFF. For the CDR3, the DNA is TGTGCCAGCAGTTACGGACAGAGCGAGAATGAAAAACTGTTTTTT.